This T cell receptor beta chain was captured by sequencing in a study of identical twins (dated by TCRdb to the mid-2010s). For the wider study: TCR alpha and beta repertoires from monozygotic twins, unrelated adults of various ages and cord blood were deep-sequenced to test whether fetal clonotypes persist. Replicate twin experiments were performed at different times using different library preparation protocols to rule out contamination. What the work shows at the level of the full study, not this receptor alone: Fewer insertions were carried by abundant cord blood beta clonotypes, a similar but weaker trend appeared in young adult naive repertoires, and no such trend appeared in memory repertoires. In beta out-of-frame sequences, excess twin sharing was weaker, because having fewer shared sequences lowered the signal-to-noise ratio. Conclusions relied on cross-sectional statistical analysis, since the same donors could not be followed over many years. Zero-insertion analyses could be partly confounded by invariant T cells such as MAIT and iNKT, though diverse VJ usage argued against such confounding for most clonotypes. In monozygotic twins, recombination models systematically underestimated out-of-frame TCR alpha sharing, but the models matched the sharing seen between unrelated individuals. Compared with coincidental sharing between unrelated individuals, out-of-frame TCR alpha sequences shared between twins showed an excess of sequences with low generation probability.

To prepare the library, 5' RACE was applied. The reads were generated on an Illumina HiSeq 2000. Template switching added a universal primer binding site, and the final cDNA carried a unique molecular identifier that allowed TCR cDNA molecules to be counted accurately. Specific primers in the conserved constant-segment region were used to synthesize first-strand cDNA for the TCR alpha and beta chains. To control for contamination, every cDNA library was double barcoded, receiving both a SMART-Mk sample barcode and Illumina barcodes. Two successive PCR steps introduced TruSeq adapter sequences along with Illumina sample barcodes. TCR alpha and beta cDNA libraries were sequenced on the Illumina HiSeq platform with custom primers. On the study's bioinformatics: MiGEC was used to process raw reads and extract unique molecular identifiers, and MiXCR was used to find CDR3 positions. Recombination models were inferred per individual with the repgenHMM and IGoR tools using an EM algorithm. The analysis of shared clonotypes was done with the tcR package in R, with sharing normalized by the product of cloneset sizes. To study raw recombination free of thymic and clonal selection effects, out-of-frame nonproductive sequences were analyzed. TCRdb redid the processing of the public reads, applying fastp at Q25 and MiXCR, and retained in-frame beta chains. Identical CDR3 protein sequences are pooled into one entry, listed with their most common genes and DNA. The V and J calls here are based on TCRdb, not the publication. In this sample the table shows some 630,000 distinct CDR3 sequences, under 8.5% of which occur a single time. 1.6% of the sample belongs to the ten largest clones.

Only healthy Caucasian donors were included. Three pairs of female monozygotic twins, all aged about 18 to 29 years, made up the twin cohort. Peripheral blood mononuclear cells were used as the source from which RNA for TCR libraries was isolated. The V end loses 0 bases and the J end loses 5 bases, and a stretch of 12 bases separates them. Based on the germline V gene (reference sequence), the CDR1 and CDR2 sequences are PRHDT and FYEKMQ. Including the terminal cysteine and phenylalanine, the CDR3 comprises 15 residues. Here the CDR3 DNA is all that survives: 45 bases in frame from base 1. About this clonotype: Which antigen it targets is not known. Base qualities were left out, and no much larger clone turns up one base away.

This sample also belongs to another study, concerning yellow fever vaccine responses in identical twins. Drawing on the second study: According to the authors, the vaccine-induced T cell response in identical twins seemed to be partly convergent and partly specific to each individual. In identical twins, the study followed T cell clones that responded to the vaccine with precision.

Material for sequencing was PBMCs. This receptor was taken from a woman younger than 30 in good health. The chain is assembled from TRBV13 and TRBJ2-3, and the D gene may be TRBD1, 5 bases matching. The CDR3 protein is CASSLGVRQGDTQYF. At the DNA level, the sequence is TGTGCCAGCAGCTTAGGCGTACGGCAGGGAGATACGCAGTATTTT.